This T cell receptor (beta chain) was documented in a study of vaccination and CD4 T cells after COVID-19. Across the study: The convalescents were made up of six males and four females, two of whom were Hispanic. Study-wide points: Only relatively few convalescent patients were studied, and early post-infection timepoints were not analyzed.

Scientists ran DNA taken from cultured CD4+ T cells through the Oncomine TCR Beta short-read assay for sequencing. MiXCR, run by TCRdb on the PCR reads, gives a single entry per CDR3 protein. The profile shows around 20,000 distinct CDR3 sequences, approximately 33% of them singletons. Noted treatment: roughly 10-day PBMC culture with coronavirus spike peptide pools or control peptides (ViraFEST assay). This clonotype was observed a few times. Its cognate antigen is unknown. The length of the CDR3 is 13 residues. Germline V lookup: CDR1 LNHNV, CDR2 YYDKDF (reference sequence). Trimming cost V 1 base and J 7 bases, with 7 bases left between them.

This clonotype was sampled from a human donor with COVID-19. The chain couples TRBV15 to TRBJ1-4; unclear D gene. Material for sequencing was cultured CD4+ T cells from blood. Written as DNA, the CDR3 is TGTGCCACCAGCAGAGGAAGTTCTGAAAAACTGTTTTTT. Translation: CATSRGSSEKLFF.